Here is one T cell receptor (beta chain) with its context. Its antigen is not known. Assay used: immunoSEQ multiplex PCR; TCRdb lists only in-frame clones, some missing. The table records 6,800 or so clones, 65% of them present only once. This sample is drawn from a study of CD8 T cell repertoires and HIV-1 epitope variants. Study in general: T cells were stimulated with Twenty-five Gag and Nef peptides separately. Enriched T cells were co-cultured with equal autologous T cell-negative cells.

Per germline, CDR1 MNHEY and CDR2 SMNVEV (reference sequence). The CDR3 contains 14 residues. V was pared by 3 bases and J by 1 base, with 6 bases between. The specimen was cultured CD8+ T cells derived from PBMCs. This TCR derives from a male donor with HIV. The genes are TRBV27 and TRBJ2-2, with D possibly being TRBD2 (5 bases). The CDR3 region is CASSFGVNTGELFF. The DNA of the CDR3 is TGTGCCAGCAGTTTCGGGGTGAACACCGGGGAGCTGTTTTTT.